The rows below give T cell receptor beta chains drawn from one sample of a study of control samples from healthy donors and cancer patients. Data came from immunoSEQ multiplex PCR; TCRdb stores just in-frame clones and leaves some out. The repertoire holds under 200,000 clones, with approximately 94% as singletons. Sequenced input: blood. Source of these receptors: a woman aged 40 to 50 in good health. The CDR3 runs from the conserved cysteine through the conserved F or W. The D gene is left open where the match is weak. Some rows mark clone size as missing; the rest say once, few, many or name a class of expanded clone.

TRBJ2-5 TRBV6-6 . . TGTGCCAGCAGTTACCCTATGGAGACCCAGTACTTC CASSYPMETQYF
TRBJ2-6 TRBV9 . . TGTGCCAGCAGCGGGGGTAGCTCTGGGGCCAACGTCCTGACTTTC CASSGGSSGANVLTF
TRBJ2-2 TRBV7-2 . TRBD2 TGTGCCAGCAGCTCTAGTAGCGGGAGAACAGAGCTGTTTTTT CASSSSSGRTELFF
TRBJ1-2 TRBV7-2 . . TGTGCCAGCAGCCAAGTTAACTATGGCTACACCTTC CASSQVNYGYTF
TRBJ1-1 TRBV7-9 . . TGTGCCAGCAGCGTTAGTGGAGGCACGGGAGTGACTGAAGCTTTCTTT CASSVSGGTGVTEAFF
TRBJ2-7 TRBV7-9 . TRBD1 TGTGCCAGCAGCTTGGGACAGAAGACCTACGAGCAGTACTTC CASSLGQKTYEQYF
TRBJ2-1 TRBV6-5 . TRBD2 TGTGCCAGCAGTTCTACTAGCGGGGGGGCCCGGGAGCAGTTCTTC CASSSTSGGAREQFF
TRBJ1-1 TRBV6-5 . . TGTGCCAGCAGCCGGACGGTGAACACTGAAGCTTTCTTT CASSRTVNTEAFF
TRBJ2-1 TRBV19 . TRBD1 TGTGCCAGTAGTATCGGACAGGGGTACGGTGAGCAGTTCTTC CASSIGQGYGEQFF
TRBJ1-2 TRBV9 . TRBD1 TGTGCCAGCAGCGTAGGTTTCGTCCGGGACAGAGGGCTATATGGCTACACCTTC CASSVGFVRDRGLYGYTF
TRBJ2-2 TRBV10-1 . . TGCGCCAGCAGTTCTACTAGTCGGGTCACCGGGGAGCTGTTTTTT CASSSTSRVTGELFF
TRBJ2-5 TRBV6-2/TRBV6-3 . . TGTGCCAGCAGTTACTCTAGGGAGACCCAGTACTTC CASSYSRETQYF
TRBJ1-5 TRBV19 . . TGTGCCAGTAGTACGGGGGGGCCGAGCAATCAGCCCCAGCATTTT CASSTGGPSNQPQHF
TRBJ1-1 TRBV7-2 . TRBD1 TGTGCCAGCAGCCCTAGGGTGACAGGGGGCGCTTTCTTT CASSPRVTGGAFF
TRBJ1-1 TRBV7-2 . . TGTGCCAGCAGCTTATCGGGGGCTGCCACTGAAGCTTTCTTT CASSLSGAATEAFF
TRBJ2-5 TRBV19 . TRBD1 TGTGCCAGTGCAAACTCGGGACAGGGGTTTGAGACCCAGTACTTC CASANSGQGFETQYF
TRBJ1-1 TRBV3-1/TRBV3-2 . TRBD1 TGTGCCAGCAGCCCCCAAGAAATACAGGGGAGCGCTTTCTTT CASSPQEIQGSAFF
TRBJ1-1 TRBV6-5 . TRBD1 TGTGCCAGCAGTTCCGACAGGGGGGACACTGAAGCTTTCTTT CASSSDRGDTEAFF
TRBJ1-6 TRBV3-1/TRBV3-2 once . TGTGCCAGCAGCCAATCTTCTTCACCCCTCCACTTT CASSQSSSPLHF
TRBJ2-7 TRBV19 . . TGTGCCAGTAGTTCTGTAACCTACGAGCAGTACTTC CASSSVTYEQYF
TRBJ1-2 TRBV11-2 . TRBD1 TGTGCCAGCAGCTTAGACAGGGGGCCCCATGGCTACACCTTC CASSLDRGPHGYTF
TRBJ2-1 TRBV19 . TRBD2 TGTGCCAGTAGCAGGACTAGCGGGGGGGTGGCCAATGAGCAGTTCTTC CASSRTSGGVANEQFF
TRBJ2-1 TRBV7-3 . . TGTGCCAGCAGCCCGGGGACGTTGGACAATGAGCAGTTCTTC CASSPGTLDNEQFF
TRBJ1-3 TRBV5-4 . . TGTGCCAGCAGCGATACATTATCCGGAAACACCATATATTTT CASSDTLSGNTIYF
TRBJ2-7 TRBV19 . . TGTGCCAGTAGTATGGGGGGAAGGGGCTACGAGCAGTACTTC CASSMGGRGYEQYF
TRBJ2-1 TRBV14 . TRBD2 TGTGCCAGCAGCCAAACTAGCGGGGGAAATGAGCAGTTCTTC CASSQTSGGNEQFF
TRBJ2-1 TRBV19 . . TGTGCCAGTAGTATCCGGGGGCCGACTTATTACAATGAGCAGTTCTTC CASSIRGPTYYNEQFF
TRBJ2-3 TRBV5-4 . . TGTGCCAGCAGCCACCCCGGGGAGAGCACAGATACGCAGTATTTT CASSHPGESTDTQYF
TRBJ2-7 TRBV11-2 . TRBD2 TGTGCCAGCAGTCCCAGGACTAGCGGGGGTAATTCCGAGCAGTACTTC CASSPRTSGGNSEQYF
TRBJ1-6 TRBV3-1/TRBV3-2 . TRBD1 TGTGCCAGCAGCCAGGGCACAGGGGTAAATTCACCCCTCCACTTT CASSQGTGVNSPLHF
TRBJ1-1 TRBV6-5 . . TGTGCCAGCAGTTACTCGAGGGGGACCCCGACCACTGAAGCTTTCTTT CASSYSRGTPTTEAFF
TRBJ2-7 TRBV7-2 once TRBD2 TGTGCCAGCAGCTTAGCTGCTAGCGGGGGCTACGAGCAGTACTTC CASSLAASGGYEQYF